One sample yielded the 4 T cell receptor beta chains listed below, sequenced in a study of vaccination and CD4 T cells after COVID-19. The Oncomine TCR Beta short-read assay was applied to DNA of cultured CD4+ T cells. MiXCR was run by TCRdb on the PCR reads, yielding one entry per CDR3 protein. The sample consists of 17,000 or so distinct CDR3 sequences, 43% of them appearing once. This sample's treatment: approximately 11-day PBMC culture with coronavirus spike peptide pools or control peptides (ViraFEST assay). These receptors lack a known antigen. The sequences come from CD4+ T cells from blood, cultured in vitro, collected after SARS-CoV-2 vaccination. The receptors originated from a human donor who had recovered from COVID-19.

This clonotype has more than one count but fewer than ten. The chain employs TRBV7-2 and TRBJ2-2; 7 positions agree with TRBD1. The V and J ends lost 5 bases and 6 bases, in that order; junction bases with no gene match: 3. The CDR3 is 13 residues long. CDR1 and CDR2 (germline): SGHTA, FQGNSA. CDR3 residues: CASSADRAGELFF. Written as DNA, the CDR3 is TGTGCCAGCAGCGCTGACAGGGCCGGGGAGCTGTTTTTT.

A word on this clonotype: The junction and the germline gene differ at one end; a read error may be behind it. The CDR3 bases are TGTGCCATCAGTGATGGGGGAGGTAGCACAGATACGCAGTATTTT. It translates to CAISDGGGSTDTQYF. This rearrangement joins TRBV6-1 to TRBJ2-3; maybe TRBD2 (6 bases). Germline assignment: CDR1 MNHNS and CDR2 SASEGT. The CDR3 spans 15 residues.

CDR3 nucleotides: TGCAGTGCTATTACGGGCGGGCAGCCCCAGCATTTT. Translating it yields CSAITGGQPQHF. The chain couples TRBV20-1 to TRBJ1-5; no clear D. Deletions cut 4 bases from V and 7 bases from J, with 11 bases between. The germline gives CDR1 DFQATT, CDR2 SNEGSKA (reference sequence). CDR3 length: 12 residues.

The chain joins TRBV20-1 to TRBJ1-5; D is uncertain. Looked up from germline, CDR1 is DFQATT and CDR2 is SNEGSKA (reference sequence). This CDR3 has 12 residues. V dropped 0 bases and J dropped 5 bases, with 5 bases sitting between them. CDR3 region: CSAREFHQPQHF. The CDR3 coding sequence is TGCAGTGCTAGAGAATTTCATCAGCCCCAGCATTTT.